One sample yielded the 20 T cell receptor beta chains listed below, sequenced in a study of OX40 agonist ivuxolimab in advanced cancers. Measured with immunoSEQ multiplex PCR; TCRdb has only the in-frame clones, and not every one. The sample lists tens of thousands of clones; about nine tenths were seen once. The sample here was CD4+ or CD8+ T cells sorted from blood, taken in a trial of the OX40 agonist ivuxolimab. All receptors come from an adult with an advanced solid tumor such as melanoma, head and neck, liver or kidney cancer.

A single count supports this clone. The rearrangement links TRBV5-1 to TRBJ1-3; D ambiguous. The germline gives CDR1 SGHRS, CDR2 YFSETQ. Trimming took 4 bases from V and 11 from J, leaving 13 bases between them. The CDR3 covers 12 residues. The CDR3 spells CASSPETTPIYF. The CDR3, as DNA: TGCGCCAGCAGCCCAGAGACAACTCCCATATATTTT.

The V call is TRBV4-1, the J call TRBJ2-7, with TRBD2 matching over 7 bases. CDR3 size: 15 residues. Unmatched junction bases numbered 9, after V lost 2 bases and J lost 5 bases. Germline V gene sequence: CDR1 MGHRA, CDR2 YSYEKL. In nucleotides, the CDR3 is TGCGCCAGCAGCCAACCTATCTTGGGGGGGAACGAGCAGTACTTC. Protein sequence: CASSQPILGGNEQYF.

The rearrangement uses TRBV10-1 and TRBJ2-5; TRBD2 matches at 13 bases. Germline V gene data show CDR1 as WNHNN and CDR2 as SYGVQD (reference sequence). The length of the CDR3 is 15 residues. Trimming took 3 bases from V and 4 from J; bases not matched to a gene: 2. CDR3 nucleotides: TGCGCCAGCAGTGATGGACTAGCGGGAGTAGAGACCCAGTACTTC. Translation: CASSDGLAGVETQYF.

The chain has TRBV7-2 and TRBJ2-1; D uncertain. Germline CDR1 SGHTA, CDR2 FQGNSA. V was cut by 0 bases and J by 0 bases, with 6 bases left in between. This CDR3 is built from 15 residues. The CDR3 loop is CASSLAGSSYNEQFF. The CDR3 DNA sequence: TGTGCCAGCAGCTTAGCCGGGTCCTCCTACAATGAGCAGTTCTTC.

Here the CDR3 reads CASVGESSNQPQHF. CDR3 DNA: TGTGCCAGCGTCGGAGAATCTAGCAATCAGCCCCAGCATTTT. The rearrangement links TRBV6-1 to TRBJ1-5; D is uncertain. Germline V gene data show CDR1 as MNHNS and CDR2 as SASEGT. Trimming removed 8 bases at V and 0 bases at J, with 11 bases between. This CDR3 is built from 14 residues.

This clone appeared once. The chain couples TRBV19 to TRBJ1-1; 8 positions agree with TRBD1. The CDR3 loop spans 14 amino acids. CDR1 LNHDA and CDR2 SQIVND come from the germline V gene (reference sequence). The J segment lost 4 bases and the V segment lost 2 bases, leaving 3 bases of the junction unmatched. CDR3 loop: CASSITGGGTEAFF. CDR3 sequence (DNA): TGTGCCAGTAGTATAACAGGGGGGGGCACTGAAGCTTTCTTT.

The chain has TRBV7-2 and TRBJ2-5; unclear D gene. The CDR3 has 14 amino acids. V was pared by 5 bases and J by 5 bases, with 15 bases between. Germline values: CDR1 SGHTA, CDR2 FQGNSA. The CDR3 coding sequence is TGTGCCAGCAGCCCGTTAGTCGACCGGGAGACCCAGTACTTC. As protein: CASSPLVDRETQYF.

This chain connects TRBV28 to TRBJ1-2; TRBD1 matches at 8 bases. This CDR3 comprises 15 residues. The junction had 6 bases not matched to a gene; V was cut back by 5 bases and J by 1 base. Germline V gives CDR1 MDHEN, CDR2 SYDVKM. CDR3 nucleotide sequence: TGTGCCAGCAGTGGATCCGACAGGGGTAACTATGGCTACACCTTC. Protein: CASSGSDRGNYGYTF.

The gene calls are TRBV7-3 and TRBJ2-1; 8 bases are shared with TRBD2. J lost 0 bases, V lost 5 bases, and 6 bases had no gene match. Germline loops: CDR1 SGHTA, CDR2 FQGTGA. The CDR3 is 16 amino acids. Here the CDR3 reads CASSRTSGSSYNEQFF. CDR3 DNA: TGTGCCAGCAGCAGGACGAGCGGGAGCTCCTACAATGAGCAGTTCTTC.

The chain has TRBV29-1 and TRBJ2-7; 9 nucleotides line up with TRBD1. CDR3 length: 14 amino acids. Germline-derived CDR1 and CDR2 are SQVTM and ANQGSEA. V was pared by 3 bases and J by 0 bases, with 3 bases of the junction left unmatched. The CDR3: CSVDGQGTSYEQYF. The CDR3 region has the DNA TGCAGCGTTGACGGACAGGGGACCTCCTACGAGCAGTACTTC.

The V gene is TRBV19, the J gene TRBJ2-5; TRBD2 matches at 9 bases. The CDR3 consists of 15 residues. J was trimmed by 2 bases and V by 5 bases; bases with no gene match: 6. CDR1 and CDR2 (germline): LNHDA, SQIVND (reference sequence). The chain's CDR3 is CASSVYSGSQETQYF. In DNA form, the CDR3 reads TGTGCCAGTAGTGTTTATAGCGGGAGTCAAGAGACCCAGTACTTC.

The chain is built from TRBV27 and TRBJ1-5; the match to TRBD1 covers 8 bases. The V and J ends lost 2 bases and 5 bases, in that order; junction bases with no gene match: 2. Germline V lookup: CDR1 MNHEY, CDR2 SMNVEV (reference sequence). This CDR3 has 14 residues. Written as DNA, the CDR3 is TGTGCCAGCAGTTTAAAACAGGGGGATCAGCCCCAGCATTTT. This sequence encodes CASSLKQGDQPQHF.

The V and J genes are TRBV28 and TRBJ1-4; a possible D gene is TRBD1 (5 bases). CDR1 and CDR2 from the germline V gene are MDHEN and SYDVKM. This CDR3 region has 16 residues. V lost 4 bases to trimming and J lost 0 bases, with 12 bases between them. CDR3 bases: TGTGCCAGCAGTTCTCCGGACATTTCAACTAATGAAAAACTGTTTTTT. Its translation is CASSSPDISTNEKLFF.

The J gene is TRBJ2-1, the V gene TRBV10-1, with TRBD1 identical over 9 bases. The CDR3 totals 15 residues. Germline assignment: CDR1 WNHNN and CDR2 SYGVQD (reference sequence). J gave up 0 bases and V 10 bases, and 7 bases lay outside the gene matches. CDR3 sequence reads: CATGPGQGSYNEQFF. The CDR3 nucleotides are TGCGCCACTGGGCCGGGACAGGGCTCCTACAATGAGCAGTTCTTC.

The genes are TRBV15 and TRBJ2-5, with 10 bases lining up with TRBD1. The germline V gene encodes CDR1 LNHNV and CDR2 YYDKDF (reference sequence). The CDR3 spans 16 residues. With V trimmed by 5 bases and J by 3 bases, 9 bases remained unmatched. CDR3 sequence: CATSQAGTGVKETQYF. The CDR3 DNA reads TGTGCCACCAGCCAAGCCGGGACAGGGGTAAAAGAGACCCAGTACTTC.

The chain links TRBV20-1 to TRBJ1-2; D gene uncertain. CDR1 and CDR2 from the germline V gene are DFQATT and SNEGSKA (reference sequence). There are 11 residues in the CDR3. V lost 1 base, J lost 5 bases, and 5 bases lay in between. The CDR3 DNA follows: TGCAGTGCTAGAGGGGAGTATGGCTACACCTTC. It encodes CSARGEYGYTF.

The chain employs TRBV27 and TRBJ2-7; 10 positions match TRBD1. Germline trimming cut 9 bases from V and 4 bases from J; bases unmatched to any gene: 12. There are 15 residues in the CDR3. Germline CDR1 and CDR2: MNHEY and SMNVEV (reference sequence). The CDR3 loop reads CASSRRPGQGYEQYF. The CDR3 DNA reads TGTGCCAGTTCCCGGCGCCCGGGACAGGGGTACGAGCAGTACTTC.

The rearrangement links TRBV10-2 to TRBJ1-5; D remains unclear. Trimming took 3 bases from V and 14 from J, leaving 17 bases between them. The CDR3 runs 13 residues. The germline CDR1 and CDR2 sequences are WSHSY and SAAADI. CDR3 residues: CASSDIERGFEHF. In nucleotides, the CDR3 is TGCGCCAGCAGTGATATAGAGCGAGGGTTCGAGCATTTT.

The rearrangement joins TRBV10-1 to TRBJ2-3; 11 nucleotides agree with TRBD2. Trimming cost V 4 bases and J 5 bases; bases outside gene matches: 5. The CDR3 runs to 15 residues. The germline CDR1 and CDR2 sequences are WNHNN and SYGVQD (reference sequence). The DNA for the CDR3 is TGCGCCAGCAGTGTTCAACTAGCGGGAGTAGATACGCAGTATTTT. Translated, it gives CASSVQLAGVDTQYF.

The chain couples TRBV29-1 to TRBJ2-7; D call uncertain. CDR1 and CDR2 (germline): SQVTM, ANQGSEA. Trimming took off 4 bases at V and 2 bases at J, with 12 bases between the two ends. CDR3 size: 13 residues. The CDR3 protein is CSVVMPRAYEQYF. The DNA of the CDR3 is TGCAGCGTTGTAATGCCCAGAGCCTACGAGCAGTACTTC.